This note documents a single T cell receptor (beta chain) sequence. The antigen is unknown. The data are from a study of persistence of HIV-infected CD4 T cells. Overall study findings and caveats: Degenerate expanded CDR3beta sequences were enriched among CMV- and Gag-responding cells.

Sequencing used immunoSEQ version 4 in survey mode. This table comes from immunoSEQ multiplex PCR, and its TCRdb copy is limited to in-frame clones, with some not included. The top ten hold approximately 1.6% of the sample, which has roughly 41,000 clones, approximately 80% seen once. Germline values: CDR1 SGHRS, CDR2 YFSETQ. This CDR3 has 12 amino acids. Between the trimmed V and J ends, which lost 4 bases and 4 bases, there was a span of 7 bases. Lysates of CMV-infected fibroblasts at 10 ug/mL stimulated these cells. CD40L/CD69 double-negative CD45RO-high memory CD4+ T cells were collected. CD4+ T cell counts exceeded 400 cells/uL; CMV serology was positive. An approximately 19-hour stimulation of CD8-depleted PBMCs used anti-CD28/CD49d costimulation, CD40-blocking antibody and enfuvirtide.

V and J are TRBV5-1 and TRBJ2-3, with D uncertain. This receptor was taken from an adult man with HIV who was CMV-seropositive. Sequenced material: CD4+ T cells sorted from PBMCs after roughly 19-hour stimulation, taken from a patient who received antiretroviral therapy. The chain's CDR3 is CASSAPADTQYF. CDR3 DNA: TGCGCCAGCAGCGCTCCCGCAGATACGCAGTATTTT.